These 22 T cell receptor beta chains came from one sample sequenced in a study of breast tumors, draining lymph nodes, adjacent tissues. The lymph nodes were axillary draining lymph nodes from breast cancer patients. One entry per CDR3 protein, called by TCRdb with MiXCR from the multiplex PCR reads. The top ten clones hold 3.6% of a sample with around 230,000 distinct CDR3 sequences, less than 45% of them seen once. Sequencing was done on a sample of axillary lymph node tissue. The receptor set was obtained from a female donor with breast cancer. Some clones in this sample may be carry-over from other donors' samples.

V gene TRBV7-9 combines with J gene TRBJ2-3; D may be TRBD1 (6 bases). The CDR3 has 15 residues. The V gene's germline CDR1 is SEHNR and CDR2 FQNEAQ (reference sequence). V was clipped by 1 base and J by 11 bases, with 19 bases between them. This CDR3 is CASSLVGFRDNEQYF. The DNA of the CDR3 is TGTGCCAGCAGCTTAGTAGGGTTCAGGGACAATGAGCAGTATTTT. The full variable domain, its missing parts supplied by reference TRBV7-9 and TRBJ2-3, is DTGVSQNPRHKITKRGQNVTFRCDPISEHNRLYWYRQTLGQGPEFLTYFQNEAQLEKSRLLSDRFSAERPKGSFSTLEIQRTEQGDSAMYLCASSLVGFRDNEQYFGPGTRLTVL.

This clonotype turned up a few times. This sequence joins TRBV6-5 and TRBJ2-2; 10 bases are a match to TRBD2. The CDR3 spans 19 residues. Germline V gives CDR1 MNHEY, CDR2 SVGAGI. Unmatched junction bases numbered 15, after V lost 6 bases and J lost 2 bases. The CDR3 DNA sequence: TGTGCCAGCAGCCCCCGGGGTAGCGGGGGGCCTCCTAACACCGGGGAGCTGTTTTTT. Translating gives CASSPRGSGGPPNTGELFF.

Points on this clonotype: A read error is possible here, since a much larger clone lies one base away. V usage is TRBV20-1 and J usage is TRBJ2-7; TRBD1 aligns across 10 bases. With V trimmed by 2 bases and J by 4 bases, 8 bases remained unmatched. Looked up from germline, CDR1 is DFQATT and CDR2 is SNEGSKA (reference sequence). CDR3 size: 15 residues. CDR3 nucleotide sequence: TGCAGTGCTAGACCACATGGGACAGGGGCTTACGAGCAGTACTTC. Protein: CSARPHGTGAYEQYF.

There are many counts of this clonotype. CDR3 bases: TGCAGTGCTAGAAACAGGGGAGATACGCAGTATTTT. Protein product: CSARNRGDTQYF. This sequence joins TRBV20-1 and TRBJ2-3; 7 nucleotides align to TRBD1. The germline V gene encodes CDR1 DFQATT and CDR2 SNEGSKA (reference sequence). V shed 2 bases and J 5 bases; nucleotides not matched to a gene: 1. CDR3 length: 12 amino acids.

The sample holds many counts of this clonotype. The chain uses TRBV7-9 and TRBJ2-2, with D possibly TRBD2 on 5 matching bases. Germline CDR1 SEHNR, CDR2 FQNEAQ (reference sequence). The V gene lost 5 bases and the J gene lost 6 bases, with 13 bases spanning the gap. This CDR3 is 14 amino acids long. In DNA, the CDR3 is TGTGCCAGCAGCAGACACGGGGAATCCGGGGAGCTGTTTTTT. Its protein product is CASSRHGESGELFF.

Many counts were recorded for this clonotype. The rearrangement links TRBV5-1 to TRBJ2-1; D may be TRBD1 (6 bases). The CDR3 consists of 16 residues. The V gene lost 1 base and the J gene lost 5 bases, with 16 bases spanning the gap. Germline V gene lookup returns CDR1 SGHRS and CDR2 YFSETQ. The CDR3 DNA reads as TGCGCCAGCAGCTTGAGGCCGCAGGGGCTAGACAATGAGCAGTTCTTC. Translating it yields CASSLRPQGLDNEQFF.

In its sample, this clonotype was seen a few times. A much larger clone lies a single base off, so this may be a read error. The CDR3 region has the DNA TGTGCCAGCAGTCTTACCTTCACTCCGTGGAGAGGAAACCCCATATATTTT. Residues: CASSLTFTPWRGNPIYF. The chain is built from TRBV7-9 and TRBJ1-3; the D is unclear. There are 17 residues in the CDR3. Per the germline V gene, CDR1 is SEHNR and CDR2 is FQNEAQ (reference sequence).

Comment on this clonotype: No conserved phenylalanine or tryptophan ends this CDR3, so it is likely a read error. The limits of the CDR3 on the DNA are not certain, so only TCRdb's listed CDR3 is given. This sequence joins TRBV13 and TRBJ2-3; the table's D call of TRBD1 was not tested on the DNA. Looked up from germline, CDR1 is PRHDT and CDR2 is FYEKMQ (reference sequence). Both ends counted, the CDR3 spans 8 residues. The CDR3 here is CASSRGVA.

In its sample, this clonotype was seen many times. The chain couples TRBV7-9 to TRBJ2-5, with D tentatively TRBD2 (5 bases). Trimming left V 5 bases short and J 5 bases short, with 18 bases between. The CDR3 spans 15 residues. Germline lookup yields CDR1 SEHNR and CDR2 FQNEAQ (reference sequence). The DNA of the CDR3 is TGTGCCAGCAGCCCCCGGTTCCCAGAGGGTGAGACCCAGTACTTC. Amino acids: CASSPRFPEGETQYF.

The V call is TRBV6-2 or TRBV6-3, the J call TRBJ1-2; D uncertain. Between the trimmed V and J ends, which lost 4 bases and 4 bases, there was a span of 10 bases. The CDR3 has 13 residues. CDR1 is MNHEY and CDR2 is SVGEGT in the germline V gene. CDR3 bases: TGTGCCAGCAGTTCGGGCAGCACCTATGGCTACACCTTC. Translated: CASSSGSTYGYTF.

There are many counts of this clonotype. The CDR3 loop is CASSLGDRYSNQPQHF. The CDR3 region has the DNA TGCGCCAGCAGCTTGGGGGACAGATATAGCAATCAGCCCCAGCATTTT. The chain is built from TRBV5-1 and TRBJ1-5, with 7 bases matching TRBD1. The CDR3 loop spans 16 amino acids. Germline V lookup: CDR1 SGHRS, CDR2 YFSETQ. Losses at the gene ends were 0 bases for V and 0 bases for J; bases not matched to a gene: 3.

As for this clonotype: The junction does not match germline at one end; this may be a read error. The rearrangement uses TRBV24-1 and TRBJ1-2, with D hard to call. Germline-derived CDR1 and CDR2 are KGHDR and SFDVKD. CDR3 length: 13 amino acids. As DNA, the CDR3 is TGTGCCACCAGTGACCGACGTAACTATGGTTACACCTTC. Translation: CATSDRRNYGYTF.

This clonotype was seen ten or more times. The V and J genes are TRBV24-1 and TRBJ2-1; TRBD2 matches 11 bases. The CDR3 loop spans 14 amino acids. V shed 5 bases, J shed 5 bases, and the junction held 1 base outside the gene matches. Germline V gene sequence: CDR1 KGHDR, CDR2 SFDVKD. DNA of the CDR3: TGTGCCACCAGTGGGACTAGCGGGCACAATGAGCAGTTCTTC. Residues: CATSGTSGHNEQFF.

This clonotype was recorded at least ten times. CDR3 protein: CASSPRQGRGDTQYF. The CDR3 nucleotides are TGTGCCAGCAGTCCCCGACAGGGGAGAGGAGATACGCAGTATTTT. V and J are TRBV12-3 or TRBV12-4 and TRBJ2-3; 8 positions match TRBD1. The V and J ends lost 5 bases and 5 bases, in that order; junction bases with no gene match: 9. The CDR3 extends over 15 amino acids.

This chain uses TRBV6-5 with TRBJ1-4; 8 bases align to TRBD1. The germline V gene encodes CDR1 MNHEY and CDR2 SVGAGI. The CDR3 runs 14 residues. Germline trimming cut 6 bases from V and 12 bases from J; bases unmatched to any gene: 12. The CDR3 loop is CASRGGQVGSELFF. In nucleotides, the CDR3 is TGTGCCAGCAGGGGGGGACAGGTCGGGTCGGAACTGTTTTTT.

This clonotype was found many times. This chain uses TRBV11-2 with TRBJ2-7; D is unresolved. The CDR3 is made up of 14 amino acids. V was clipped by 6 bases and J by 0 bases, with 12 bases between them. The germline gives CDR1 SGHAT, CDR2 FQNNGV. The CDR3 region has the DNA TGTGCCAGCAGTACCGCTCTCGGCTCCTACGAGCAGTACTTC. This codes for CASSTALGSYEQYF.

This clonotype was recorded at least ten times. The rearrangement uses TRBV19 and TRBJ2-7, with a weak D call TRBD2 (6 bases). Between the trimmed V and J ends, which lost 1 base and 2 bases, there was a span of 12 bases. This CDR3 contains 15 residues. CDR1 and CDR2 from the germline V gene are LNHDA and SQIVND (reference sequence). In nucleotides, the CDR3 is TGTGCCAGTAGTATAGGGGGGGTAGCGGCCTACGAGCAGTACTTC. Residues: CASSIGGVAAYEQYF.

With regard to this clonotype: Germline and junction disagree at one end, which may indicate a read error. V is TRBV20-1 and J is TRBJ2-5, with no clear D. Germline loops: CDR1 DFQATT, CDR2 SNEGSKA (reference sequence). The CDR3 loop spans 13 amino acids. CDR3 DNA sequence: TGCGGTGCTGGAGATTTAGGGAAGGAGACCCAGTACTTC. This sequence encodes CGAGDLGKETQYF.

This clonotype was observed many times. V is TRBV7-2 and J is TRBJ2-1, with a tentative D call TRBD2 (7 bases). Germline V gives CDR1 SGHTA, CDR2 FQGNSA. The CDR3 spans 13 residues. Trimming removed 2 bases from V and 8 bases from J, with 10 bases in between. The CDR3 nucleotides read TGTGCCAGCAGCTTACAGGGGAGGGATGAGCAGTTCTTC. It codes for CASSLQGRDEQFF.

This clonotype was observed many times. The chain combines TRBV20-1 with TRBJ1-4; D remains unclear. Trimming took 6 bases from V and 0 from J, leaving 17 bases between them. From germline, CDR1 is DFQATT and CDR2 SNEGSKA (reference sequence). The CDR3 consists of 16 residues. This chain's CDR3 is CSAEAAGETTNEKLFF. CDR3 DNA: TGCAGTGCCGAGGCGGCAGGTGAAACAACTAATGAAAAACTGTTTTTT.

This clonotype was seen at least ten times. CDR3 nucleotide sequence: TGTGCCAGCAGTGTTCGGTCGGAGACCCAGTACTTC. Translation gives CASSVRSETQYF. The V gene is TRBV6-1, the J gene TRBJ2-5; no definite D call. The V gene's germline CDR1 is MNHNS and CDR2 SASEGT. V lost 4 bases and J lost 5, with 8 bases in between. The CDR3 spans 12 residues.

CDR3 nucleotide sequence: TGTGCCAGCAGGTTGACAGGGGACTATGGCTACACCTTC. Protein sequence: CASRLTGDYGYTF. J is TRBJ1-2 and V is TRBV12-3 or TRBV12-4; 8 bases match TRBD1. The CDR3 consists of 13 residues. V dropped 6 bases and J dropped 3; count of bases not matched to a gene: 3.